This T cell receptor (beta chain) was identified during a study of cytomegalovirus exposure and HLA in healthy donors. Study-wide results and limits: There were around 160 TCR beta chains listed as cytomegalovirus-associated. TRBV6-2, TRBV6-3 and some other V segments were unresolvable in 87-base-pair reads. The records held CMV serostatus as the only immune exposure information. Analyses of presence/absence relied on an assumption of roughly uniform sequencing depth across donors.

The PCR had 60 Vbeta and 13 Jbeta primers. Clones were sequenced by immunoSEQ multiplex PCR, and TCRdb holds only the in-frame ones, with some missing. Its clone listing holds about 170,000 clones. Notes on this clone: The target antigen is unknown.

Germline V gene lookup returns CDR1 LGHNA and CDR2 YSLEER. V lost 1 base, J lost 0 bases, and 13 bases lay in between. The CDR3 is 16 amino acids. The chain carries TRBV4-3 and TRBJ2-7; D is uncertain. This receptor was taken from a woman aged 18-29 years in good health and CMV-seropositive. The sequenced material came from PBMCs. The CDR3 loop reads CASSQVSTWSSYEQYF. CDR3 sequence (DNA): TGCGCCAGCAGCCAAGTTTCGACCTGGAGCTCCTACGAGCAGTACTTC.